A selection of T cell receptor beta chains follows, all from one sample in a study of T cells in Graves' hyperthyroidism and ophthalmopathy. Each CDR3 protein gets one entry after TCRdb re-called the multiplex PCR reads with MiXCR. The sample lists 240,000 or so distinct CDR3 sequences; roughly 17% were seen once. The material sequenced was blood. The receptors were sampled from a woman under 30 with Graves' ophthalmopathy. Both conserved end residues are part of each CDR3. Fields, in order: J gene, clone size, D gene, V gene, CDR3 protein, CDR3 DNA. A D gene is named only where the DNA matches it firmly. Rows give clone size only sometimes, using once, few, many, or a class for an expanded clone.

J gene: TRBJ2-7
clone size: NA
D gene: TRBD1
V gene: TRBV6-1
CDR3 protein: CASRRAGTGTYEQYF
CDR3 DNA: TGTGCCAGCAGGAGAGCCGGGACAGGTACCTACGAGCAGTACTTC

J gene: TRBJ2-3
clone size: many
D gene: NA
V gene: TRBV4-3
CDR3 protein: CASSQDLGGFTTDTQYF
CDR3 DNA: TGCGCCAGCAGCCAAGATCTCGGCGGGTTCACCACAGATACGCAGTATTTT

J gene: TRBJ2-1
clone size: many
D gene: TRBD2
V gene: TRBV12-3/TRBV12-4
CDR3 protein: CASSPRLSGRAGNEQFF
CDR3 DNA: TGTGCCAGCAGTCCACGACTAAGCGGGAGGGCCGGCAATGAGCAGTTCTTC

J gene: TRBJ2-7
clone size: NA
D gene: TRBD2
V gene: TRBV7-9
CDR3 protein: CASSLGVSGGPYEQYF
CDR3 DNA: TGTGCCAGCAGCTTAGGAGTCAGCGGGGGGCCCTACGAGCAGTACTTC

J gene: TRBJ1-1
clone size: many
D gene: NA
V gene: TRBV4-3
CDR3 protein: CASSQEGAGNTEAFF
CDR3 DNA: TGCGCCAGCAGCCAAGAGGGGGCGGGGAACACTGAAGCTTTCTTT

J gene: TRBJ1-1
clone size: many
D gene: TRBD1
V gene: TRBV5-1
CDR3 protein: CASSLDGQGNTEAFF
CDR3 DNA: TGCGCCAGCAGCTTGGACGGACAGGGGAACACTGAAGCTTTCTTT

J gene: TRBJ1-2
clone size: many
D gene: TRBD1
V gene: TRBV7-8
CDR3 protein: CASSLRHRGTDYGYTF
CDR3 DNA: TGTGCCAGCAGCTTACGTCATCGCGGGACAGACTATGGCTACACCTTC

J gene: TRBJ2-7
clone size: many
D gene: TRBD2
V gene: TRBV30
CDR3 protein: CAWSVWGLAGGYEQYF
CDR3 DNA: TGTGCCTGGAGTGTTTGGGGGCTAGCGGGAGGCTACGAGCAGTACTTC

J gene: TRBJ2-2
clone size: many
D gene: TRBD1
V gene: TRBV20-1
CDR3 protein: CSARVFGQGNTGELFF
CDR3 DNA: TGCAGTGCTAGAGTGTTTGGACAGGGGAACACCGGGGAGCTGTTTTTT

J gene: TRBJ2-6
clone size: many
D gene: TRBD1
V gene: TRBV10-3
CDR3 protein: CAISPGQGSGANVLTF
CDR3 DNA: TGTGCCATCAGCCCGGGACAGGGCTCTGGGGCCAACGTCCTGACTTTC